The sequence of this TCR beta chain was determined in a study of T cell responses to AZD1222 COVID-19 vaccine. General study findings and limits: None of the repertoires were sampled until the peak T cell response had passed. Rises in breadth and depth of Spike-specific TCRs came after two AZD1222 doses.

V lost 1 base, J lost 8 bases, and 11 bases lay in between. The CDR3 consists of 13 residues. The germline gives CDR1 MGHRA, CDR2 YSYEKL. Sequencing used immunoSEQ multiplex PCR; TCRdb keeps in-frame clones, though not all of them. The sample has roughly 120,000 clones, under 95% seen once. As for this clone: What it binds is unknown.

This material consisted of peripheral blood, taken on day 0 of AZD1222 vaccination. The sequence was collected from an adult in good health. The genes are TRBV4-1 and TRBJ1-2; a possible D gene is TRBD1 (5 bases). The CDR3 region is CASSQVKGTGYTF. Written as DNA, the CDR3 is TGCGCCAGCAGCCAAGTTAAGGGGACGGGCTACACCTTC.